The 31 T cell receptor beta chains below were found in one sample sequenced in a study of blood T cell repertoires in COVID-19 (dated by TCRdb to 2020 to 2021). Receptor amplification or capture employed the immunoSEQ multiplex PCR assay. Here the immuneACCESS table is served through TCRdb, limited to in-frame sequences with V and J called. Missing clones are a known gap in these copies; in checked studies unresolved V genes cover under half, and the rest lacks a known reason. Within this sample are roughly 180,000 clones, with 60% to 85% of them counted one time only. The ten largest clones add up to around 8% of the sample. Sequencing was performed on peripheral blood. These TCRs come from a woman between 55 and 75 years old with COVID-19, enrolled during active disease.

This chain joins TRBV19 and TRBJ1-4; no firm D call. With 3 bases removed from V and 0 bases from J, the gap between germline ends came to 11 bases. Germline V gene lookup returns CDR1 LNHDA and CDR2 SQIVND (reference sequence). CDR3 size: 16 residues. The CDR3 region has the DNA TGTGCCAGTAGTATCCGACTTTCAGCAACTAATGAAAAACTGTTTTTT. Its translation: CASSIRLSATNEKLFF.

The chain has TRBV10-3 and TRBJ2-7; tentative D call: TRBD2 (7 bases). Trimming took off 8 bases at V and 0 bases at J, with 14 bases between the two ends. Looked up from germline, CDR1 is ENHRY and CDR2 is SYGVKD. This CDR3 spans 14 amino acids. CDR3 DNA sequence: TGTGCCATCTCCAACGGGGGGCTCTCCTACGAGCAGTACTTC. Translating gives CAISNGGLSYEQYF.

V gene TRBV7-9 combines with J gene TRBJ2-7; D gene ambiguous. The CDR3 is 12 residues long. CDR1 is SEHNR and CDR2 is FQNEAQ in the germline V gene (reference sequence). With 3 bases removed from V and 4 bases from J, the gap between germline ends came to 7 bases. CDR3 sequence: CASSFSGYEQYV. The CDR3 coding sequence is TGTGCCAGCAGCTTTTCGGGTTACGAGCAGTACGTC.

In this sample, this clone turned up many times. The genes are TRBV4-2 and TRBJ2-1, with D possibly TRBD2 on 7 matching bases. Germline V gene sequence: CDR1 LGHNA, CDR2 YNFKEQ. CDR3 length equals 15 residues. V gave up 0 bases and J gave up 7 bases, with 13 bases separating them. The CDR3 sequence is CASSQEYGGANEQFF. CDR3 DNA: TGTGCCAGCAGCCAAGAGTATGGGGGGGCGAATGAGCAGTTCTTC.

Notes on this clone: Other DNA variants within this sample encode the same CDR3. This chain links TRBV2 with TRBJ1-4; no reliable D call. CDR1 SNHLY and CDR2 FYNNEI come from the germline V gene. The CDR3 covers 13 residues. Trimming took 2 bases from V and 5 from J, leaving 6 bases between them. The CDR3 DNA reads TGTGCCAGCAGTGAATTAGTAAATGAAAAACTGTTTTTT. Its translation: CASSELVNEKLFF. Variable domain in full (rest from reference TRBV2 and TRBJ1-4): EPEVTQTPSHQVTQMGQEVILRCVPISNHLYFYWYRQILGQKVEFLVSFYNNEISEKSEIFDDQFSVERPDGSNFTLKIRSTKLEDSAMYFCASSELVNEKLFFGSGTQLSVL.

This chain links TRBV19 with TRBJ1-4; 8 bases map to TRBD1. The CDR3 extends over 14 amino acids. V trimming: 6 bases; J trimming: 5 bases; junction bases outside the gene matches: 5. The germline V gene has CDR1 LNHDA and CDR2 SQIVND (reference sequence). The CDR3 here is CASRRTGPNEKLFF. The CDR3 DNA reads TGTGCCAGTAGACGGACAGGGCCAAATGAAAAACTGTTTTTT.

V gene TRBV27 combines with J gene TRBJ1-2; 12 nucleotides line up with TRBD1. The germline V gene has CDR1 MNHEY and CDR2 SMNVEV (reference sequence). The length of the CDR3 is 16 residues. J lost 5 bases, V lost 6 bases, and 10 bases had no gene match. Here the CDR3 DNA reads TGTGCCAGCAGCCCCATAGGGACAGGGGGCGTGTATGGCTACACCTTC. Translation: CASSPIGTGGVYGYTF.

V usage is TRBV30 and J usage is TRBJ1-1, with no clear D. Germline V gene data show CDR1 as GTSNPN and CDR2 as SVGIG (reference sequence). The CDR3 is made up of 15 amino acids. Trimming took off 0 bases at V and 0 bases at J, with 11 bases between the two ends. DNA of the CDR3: TGTGCCTGGAGTGTACGAAGAGGAGTGAACACTGAAGCTTTCTTT. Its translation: CAWSVRRGVNTEAFF.

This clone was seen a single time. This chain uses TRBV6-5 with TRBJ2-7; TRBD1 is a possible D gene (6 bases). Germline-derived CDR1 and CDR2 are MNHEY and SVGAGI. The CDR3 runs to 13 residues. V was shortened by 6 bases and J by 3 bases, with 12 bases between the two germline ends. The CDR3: CASRPTGNYEQYF. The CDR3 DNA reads TGTGCCAGCAGACCAACAGGGAACTACGAGCAGTACTTC.

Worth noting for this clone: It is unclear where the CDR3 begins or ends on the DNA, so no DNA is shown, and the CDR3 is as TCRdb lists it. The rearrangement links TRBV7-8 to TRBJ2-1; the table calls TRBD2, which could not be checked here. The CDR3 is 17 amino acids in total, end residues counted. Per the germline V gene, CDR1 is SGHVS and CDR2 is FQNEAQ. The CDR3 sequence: CASSILGLAGRGNEQFF.

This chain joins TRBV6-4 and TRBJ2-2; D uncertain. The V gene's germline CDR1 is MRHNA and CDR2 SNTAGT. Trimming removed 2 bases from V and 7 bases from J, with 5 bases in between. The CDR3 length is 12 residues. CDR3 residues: CASSDNGGELFF. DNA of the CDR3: TGTGCCAGCAGTGACAACGGCGGGGAGCTGTTTTTT.

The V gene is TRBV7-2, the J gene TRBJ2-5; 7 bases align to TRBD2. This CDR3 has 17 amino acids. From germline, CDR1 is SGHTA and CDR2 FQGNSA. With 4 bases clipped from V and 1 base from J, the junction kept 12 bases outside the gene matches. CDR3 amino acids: CASSSGPSGHTQETQYF. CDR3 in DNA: TGTGCCAGCAGCTCCGGACCTAGCGGACACACCCAAGAGACCCAGTACTTC.

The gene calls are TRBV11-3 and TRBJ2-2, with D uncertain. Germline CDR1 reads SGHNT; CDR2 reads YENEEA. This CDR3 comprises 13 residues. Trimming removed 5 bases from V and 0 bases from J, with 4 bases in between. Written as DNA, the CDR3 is TGTGCCAGCAGCCTTACGAACACCGGGGAGCTGTTTTTT. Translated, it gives CASSLTNTGELFF.

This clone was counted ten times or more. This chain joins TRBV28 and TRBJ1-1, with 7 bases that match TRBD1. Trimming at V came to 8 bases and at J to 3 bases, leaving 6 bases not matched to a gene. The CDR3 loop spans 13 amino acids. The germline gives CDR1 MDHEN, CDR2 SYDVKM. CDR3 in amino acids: CASLSTGYTEAFF. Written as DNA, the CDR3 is TGTGCCAGCCTATCGACAGGGTACACTGAAGCTTTCTTT.

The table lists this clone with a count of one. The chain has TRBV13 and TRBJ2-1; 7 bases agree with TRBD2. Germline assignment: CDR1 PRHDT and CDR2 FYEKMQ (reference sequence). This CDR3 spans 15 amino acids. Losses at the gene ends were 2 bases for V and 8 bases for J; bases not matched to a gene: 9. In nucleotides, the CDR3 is TGTGCCAGCAGCTTACTAGCGGTGTCGGGGGATGAGCAGTTCTTC. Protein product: CASSLLAVSGDEQFF.

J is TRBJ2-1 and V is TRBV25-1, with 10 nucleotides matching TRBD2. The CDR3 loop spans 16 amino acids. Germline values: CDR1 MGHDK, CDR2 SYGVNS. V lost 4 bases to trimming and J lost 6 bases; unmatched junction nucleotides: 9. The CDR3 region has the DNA TGTGCCAGCAGTGTACCGGGACTAGCGTTCCGCAATGAGCAGTTCTTC. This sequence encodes CASSVPGLAFRNEQFF. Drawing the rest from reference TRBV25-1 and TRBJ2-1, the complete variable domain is EADIYQTPRYLVIGTGKKITLECSQTMGHDKMYWYQQDPGMELHLIHYSYGVNSTEKGDLSSESTVSRIRTEHFPLTLESARPSHTSQYLCASSVPGLAFRNEQFFGPGTRLTVL.

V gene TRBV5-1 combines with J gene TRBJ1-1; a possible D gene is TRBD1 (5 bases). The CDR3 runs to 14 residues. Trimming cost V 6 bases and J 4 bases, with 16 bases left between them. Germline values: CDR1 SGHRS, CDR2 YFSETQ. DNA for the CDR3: TGCGCCAGCACCACAAGGGAGGGGTCCACTGAAGCTTTCTTT. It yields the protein CASTTREGSTEAFF.

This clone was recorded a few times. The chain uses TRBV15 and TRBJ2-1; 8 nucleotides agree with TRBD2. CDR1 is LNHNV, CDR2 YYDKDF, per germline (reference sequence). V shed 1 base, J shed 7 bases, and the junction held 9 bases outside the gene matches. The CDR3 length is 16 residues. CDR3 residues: CATSRGFAGGLNEQFF. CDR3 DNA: TGTGCCACCAGCAGAGGGTTTGCGGGAGGCCTAAATGAGCAGTTCTTC.

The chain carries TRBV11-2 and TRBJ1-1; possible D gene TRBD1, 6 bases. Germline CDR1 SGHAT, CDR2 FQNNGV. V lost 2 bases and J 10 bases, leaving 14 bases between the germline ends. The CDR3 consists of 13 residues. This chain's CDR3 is CASSLMWGRSAFF. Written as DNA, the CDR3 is TGTGCCAGCAGCTTAATGTGGGGGCGTTCAGCTTTCTTT. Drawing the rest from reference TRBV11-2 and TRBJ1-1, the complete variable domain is EAGVAQSPRYKIIEKRQSVAFWCNPISGHATLYWYQQILGQGPKLLIQFQNNGVVDDSQLPKDRFSAERLKGVDSTLKIQPAKLEDSAVYLCASSLMWGRSAFFGQGTRLTVV.

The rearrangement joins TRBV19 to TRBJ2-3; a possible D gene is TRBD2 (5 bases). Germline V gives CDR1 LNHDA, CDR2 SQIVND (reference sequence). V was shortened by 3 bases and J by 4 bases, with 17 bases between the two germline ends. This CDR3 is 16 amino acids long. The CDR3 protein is CASSMTHRDGSDTQYF. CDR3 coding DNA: TGTGCCAGTAGTATGACACACCGGGATGGGTCAGATACGCAGTATTTT.

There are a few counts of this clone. Written as DNA, the CDR3 is TGTGCCAGCAGCCAAGGGGGCCAGCGAAACTATGGCTACACCTTC. Its translation: CASSQGGQRNYGYTF. This sequence joins TRBV3-1 (or the pseudogene TRBV3-2) and TRBJ1-2; D might be TRBD1 (5 bases). Between the trimmed V and J ends, which lost 1 base and 2 bases, there was a span of 11 bases. This CDR3 spans 15 amino acids. CDR1 and CDR2 from the germline V gene are LGHDT and YNNKEL (reference sequence).

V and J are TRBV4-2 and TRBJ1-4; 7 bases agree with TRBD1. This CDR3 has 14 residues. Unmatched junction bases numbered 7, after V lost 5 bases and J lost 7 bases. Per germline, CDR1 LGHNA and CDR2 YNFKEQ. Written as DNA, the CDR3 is TGTGCCAGCAGCACCACAGGGGTGGTTGAAAAACTGTTTTTT. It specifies CASSTTGVVEKLFF.

For the CDR3, the DNA is TGTGCCAGCAGCTTAGTGGGACTAGCGGGGCTAGGGAATGAGCAGTTCTTC. It translates to CASSLVGLAGLGNEQFF. The V and J genes are TRBV11-2 and TRBJ2-1; 13 bases line up with TRBD2. Per germline, CDR1 SGHAT and CDR2 FQNNGV. V gave up 1 base and J gave up 7 bases; unmatched junction bases: 7. The CDR3 totals 17 residues.

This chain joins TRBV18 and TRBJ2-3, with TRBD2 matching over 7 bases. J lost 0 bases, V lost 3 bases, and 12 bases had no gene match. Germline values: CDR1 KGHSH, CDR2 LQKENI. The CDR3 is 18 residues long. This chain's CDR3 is CASSPLPGVSGSTDTQYF. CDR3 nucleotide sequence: TGTGCCAGCTCACCCCTCCCCGGTGTTAGCGGGAGCACAGATACGCAGTATTTT. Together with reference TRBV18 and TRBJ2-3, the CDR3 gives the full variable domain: NAGVMQNPRHLVRRRGQEARLRCSPMKGHSHVYWYRQLPEEGLKFMVYLQKENIIDESGMPKERFSAEFPKEGPSILRIQQVVRGDSAAYFCASSPLPGVSGSTDTQYFGPGTRLTVL.

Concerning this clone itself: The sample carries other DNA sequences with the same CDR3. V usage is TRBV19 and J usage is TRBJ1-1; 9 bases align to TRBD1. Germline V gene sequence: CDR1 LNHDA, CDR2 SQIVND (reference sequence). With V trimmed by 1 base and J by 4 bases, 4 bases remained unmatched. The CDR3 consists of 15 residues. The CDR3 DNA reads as TGTGCCAGTAGTATAGGCACAGGGGGCAGCACTGAAGCTTTCTTT. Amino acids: CASSIGTGGSTEAFF.

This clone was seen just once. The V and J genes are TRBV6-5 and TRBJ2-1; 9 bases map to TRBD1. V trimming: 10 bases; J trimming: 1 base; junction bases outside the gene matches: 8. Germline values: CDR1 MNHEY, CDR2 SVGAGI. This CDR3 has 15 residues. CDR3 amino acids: CATQGGTGSYNEQFF. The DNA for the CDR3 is TGTGCCACCCAGGGTGGGACAGGGTCCTACAATGAGCAGTTCTTC.

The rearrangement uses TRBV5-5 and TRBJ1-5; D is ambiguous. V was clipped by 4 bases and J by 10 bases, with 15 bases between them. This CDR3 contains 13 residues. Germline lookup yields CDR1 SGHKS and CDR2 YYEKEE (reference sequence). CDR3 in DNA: TGTGCCAGCAGCCGGGTTGGGGAGGGACCCCAGCATTTT. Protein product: CASSRVGEGPQHF.

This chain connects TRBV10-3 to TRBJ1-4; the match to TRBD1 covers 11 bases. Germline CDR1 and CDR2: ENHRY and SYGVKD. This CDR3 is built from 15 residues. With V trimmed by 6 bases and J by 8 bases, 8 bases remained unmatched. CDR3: CAIRAGQGAGEKLFF. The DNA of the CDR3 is TGTGCCATCAGAGCTGGACAGGGGGCAGGAGAAAAACTGTTTTTT.

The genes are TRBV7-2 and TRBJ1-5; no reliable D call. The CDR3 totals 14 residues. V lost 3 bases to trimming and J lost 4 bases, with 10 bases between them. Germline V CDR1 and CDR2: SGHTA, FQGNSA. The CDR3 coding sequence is TGTGCCAGCAGCTTTTCGGGATCTAATCAGCCCCAGCATTTT. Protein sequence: CASSFSGSNQPQHF. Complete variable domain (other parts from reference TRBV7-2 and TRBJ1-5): GAGVSQSPSNKVTEKGKDVELRCDPISGHTALYWYRQSLGQGLEFLIYFQGNSAPDKSGLPSDRFSAERTGGSVSTLTIQRTQQEDSAVYLCASSFSGSNQPQHFGDGTRLSIL.

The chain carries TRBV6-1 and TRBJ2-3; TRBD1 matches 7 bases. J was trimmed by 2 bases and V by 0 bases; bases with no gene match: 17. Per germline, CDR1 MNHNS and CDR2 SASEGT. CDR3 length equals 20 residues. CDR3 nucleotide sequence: TGTGCCAGCAGTGAAGCCCATAAGGCAAGACAGGGCCGAAACACAGATACGCAGTATTTT. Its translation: CASSEAHKARQGRNTDTQYF.

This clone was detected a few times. CDR3 protein: CASSSPTVSGNTIYF. CDR3 DNA: TGTGCCAGCAGTTCCCCGACAGTCTCTGGAAACACCATATATTTT. The chain combines TRBV28 with TRBJ1-3; D possibly corresponds to TRBD1 (5 bases). The CDR3 has 15 residues. Per the germline V gene, CDR1 is MDHEN and CDR2 is SYDVKM. Deletions cut 4 bases from V and 0 bases from J, with 10 bases between.